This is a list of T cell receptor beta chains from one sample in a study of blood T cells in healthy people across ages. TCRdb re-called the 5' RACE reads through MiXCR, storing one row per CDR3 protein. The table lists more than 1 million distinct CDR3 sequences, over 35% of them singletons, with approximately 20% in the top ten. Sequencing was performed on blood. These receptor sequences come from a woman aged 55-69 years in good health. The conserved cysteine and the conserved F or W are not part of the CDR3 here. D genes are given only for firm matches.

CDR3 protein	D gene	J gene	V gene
SAEKQHQETQY	.	TRBJ2-5	TRBV20-1
ASSLDPTGVGYT	TRBD1	TRBJ1-2	TRBV7-9
ASSQGGRGYT	.	TRBJ1-2	TRBV14
ASSYAAASEAF	.	TRBJ1-1	TRBV6-5
SARLALTDTQY	TRBD2	TRBJ2-3	TRBV20-1
ASTPSRVRNEQF	.	TRBJ2-1	TRBV4-2
SAATGGYVTEAF	TRBD1	TRBJ1-1	TRBV29-1
ASSLEVNGYNEQF	.	TRBJ2-1	TRBV5-5
ASSPMGGIQNYGYT	.	TRBJ1-2	TRBV5-1
SVGNTGETQY	.	TRBJ2-5	TRBV29-1
ASSKKTSGKIYEQY	TRBD2	TRBJ2-7	TRBV5-1
ASSLIRGGETQY	.	TRBJ2-5	TRBV6-6
ASPRDISYNEQF	.	TRBJ2-1	TRBV6-5
ASSFGGRLYEQY	.	TRBJ2-7	TRBV28
AWSPFGTVSYEQY	.	TRBJ2-7	TRBV30
ASRKRLAGGYEQY	TRBD2	TRBJ2-7	TRBV12-3/TRBV12-4
SAGGGGGLYNEQF	TRBD2	TRBJ2-1	TRBV29-1
ASSLAEAPAYEQY	.	TRBJ2-7	TRBV11-2
ASSQDEAGPDQPQH	.	TRBJ1-5	TRBV4-1
SAQQGLDTEAF	.	TRBJ1-1	TRBV29-1
SANLAGYEQY	TRBD2	TRBJ2-7	TRBV20-1
ASSFSRTGQETQY	.	TRBJ2-5	TRBV5-1
ASTTTGTGRYEQY	TRBD1	TRBJ2-7	TRBV5-1
ASSSSTSGISSYEQY	TRBD2	TRBJ2-7	TRBV5-1
ASSYPGPAGNTDTQY	.	TRBJ2-3	TRBV6-5
ASSTGTVSDTQY	TRBD1	TRBJ2-3	TRBV5-1
ASSETSGSGNNEQF	TRBD2	TRBJ2-1	TRBV6-1
ASTYGGSAYNEQF	TRBD2	TRBJ2-1	TRBV11-2
ASSLQGLGANVLT	.	TRBJ2-6	TRBV6-6
SARDIRDNQPQH	.	TRBJ1-5	TRBV20-1
ASSQDRTGHNEQF	TRBD1	TRBJ2-1	TRBV4-1
ASRPTGTGYNYGYT	TRBD1	TRBJ1-2	TRBV5-1
ASSIGLAGTYEQY	TRBD2	TRBJ2-7	TRBV19
ASSLDLRVTDTQY	.	TRBJ2-3	TRBV5-6
ASSLGGQGRGTEAF	.	TRBJ1-1	TRBV5-1
ASSLESGPGANVLT	.	TRBJ2-6	TRBV7-2
ASRWTSGSDTQY	TRBD2	TRBJ2-3	TRBV4-1
ASALIAGGLDEQY	TRBD2	TRBJ2-7	TRBV12-5
ASSFGAGASTDTQY	TRBD2	TRBJ2-3	TRBV5-1
ASSFNGTYEQY	.	.	TRBV7-9
ASSPPSSQGGEQY	.	TRBJ2-4	TRBV18
ASKNSPATYEQY	.	TRBJ2-7	TRBV5-1
ASSFPLDFVTDTQY	.	TRBJ2-3	TRBV7-2
ASGSTALRRDRGEQY	TRBD1	.	TRBV7-9
ASSLGPWGGYT	.	TRBJ1-2	TRBV12-3/TRBV12-4
ASDRSGANVLT	.	TRBJ2-6	TRBV2
ASSLGVQTDTQY	.	TRBJ2-3	TRBV11-2
ASNQNRDILYEQY	.	TRBJ2-7	TRBV4-2
ASSVRTGSTYEQY	TRBD1	TRBJ2-7	TRBV6-1
ASSFIVGGYEQY	.	TRBJ2-7	TRBV5-1
ASSPLAGDVNEQF	TRBD2	TRBJ2-1	TRBV19
SATTSGLSNEQF	TRBD2	TRBJ2-1	TRBV20-1
ASSPGTGVPFYNEQF	TRBD1	TRBJ2-1	TRBV2
ASSPAEGGSYNEQF	.	TRBJ2-1	TRBV7-9
ASTTTGANGELF	.	TRBJ2-2	TRBV28